The 29 T cell receptor beta chains presented below share a single source sample, sequenced in a study of metastatic and nonmetastatic thyroid tumors. TCRdb re-called clones via MiXCR from the PCR reads. This table has about 25,000 clones, more than 20% appearing once. The entire patient cohort was treatment-naive prior to thyroid surgery. Input material: blood. The receptor set was obtained from a male donor with papillary thyroid cancer or a benign thyroid nodule (not recorded which). Some clones in this sample may be carry-over from other donors' samples.

The V and J genes are TRBV18 and TRBJ2-7; the D is unclear. The V gene lost 3 bases and the J gene lost 4 bases, with 10 bases spanning the gap. Looked up from germline, CDR1 is KGHSH and CDR2 is LQKENI. The CDR3 runs 13 residues. The CDR3 protein is CASSPPAAYEQYF. In nucleotides, the CDR3 is TGTGCCAGCTCACCCCCTGCTGCTTACGAGCAGTACTTC.

This clone was detected ten times or more. The chain recombines TRBV5-1 with TRBJ2-1; tentatively, D is TRBD2 (5 bases). The length of the CDR3 is 14 residues. The germline V and J ends were trimmed by 3 bases and 5 bases, with 12 bases remaining between them. Germline assignment: CDR1 SGHRS and CDR2 YFSETQ. The CDR3 nucleotides are TGCGCCAGCAGCTCGCCACCGCGGGACAATGAGCAGTTCTTC. Protein product: CASSSPPRDNEQFF.

The CDR3 here is CAWRLAGGDTQYF. Here the CDR3 DNA reads TGTGCCTGGAGACTAGCGGGAGGGGATACGCAGTATTTT. The chain links TRBV30 to TRBJ2-3; 13 bases agree with TRBD2. V lost 3 bases, J lost 6 bases, and 0 bases stayed unmatched. This CDR3 is 13 amino acids long. Per the germline V gene, CDR1 is GTSNPN and CDR2 is SVGIG (reference sequence).

A remark on this clone: Other DNA sequences in the same sample also yield this CDR3. The gene calls are TRBV5-1 and TRBJ1-3; D is unresolved. Germline loops: CDR1 SGHRS, CDR2 YFSETQ. The CDR3 runs to 13 residues. V was clipped by 0 bases and J by 5 bases, with 6 bases between them. The CDR3 bases are TGCGCCAGCAGCTTGGATTTTAGAAACACCATATATTTT. Translation gives CASSLDFRNTIYF.

This clone appeared a few times. The rearrangement uses TRBV19 and TRBJ2-1, with 7 bases fitting TRBD2. The V gene end was trimmed by 7 bases and the J gene end by 5 bases; junction bases not matched to a gene: 11. The germline gives CDR1 LNHDA, CDR2 SQIVND (reference sequence). This CDR3 has 15 amino acids. In DNA, the CDR3 is TGTGCCAGTATTATTGGCGGGAGACCCCACAATGAGCAGTTCTTC. Protein: CASIIGGRPHNEQFF.

By proportion, this clone is medium-sized (0.01 to 0.1%). The V gene is TRBV4-1, the J gene TRBJ2-6; D possibly uses TRBD1 or TRBD2 (5 bases each). The V end lost 3 bases, the J end lost 0 bases, and 15 bases lay between the germline ends. The CDR3 extends over 18 amino acids. Per the germline V gene, CDR1 is MGHRA and CDR2 is YSYEKL. CDR3 sequence: CASSQGERFYSGANVLTF. As DNA, the CDR3 is TGCGCCAGCAGCCAGGGGGAGCGTTTCTACTCTGGGGCCAACGTCCTGACTTTC.

The V call is TRBV18, the J call TRBJ1-1, with TRBD1 identical over 8 bases. Losses at the gene ends were 3 bases for V and 3 bases for J; bases not matched to a gene: 3. In germline, CDR1 is KGHSH, CDR2 LQKENI. The CDR3 has 14 amino acids. The CDR3 reads CASSPTGVYTEAFF. CDR3 sequence (DNA): TGTGCCAGCTCACCGACAGGGGTGTACACTGAAGCTTTCTTT.

In this sample, this clone turned up many times. The V call is TRBV28, the J call TRBJ1-2; D unclear. V dropped 3 bases and J dropped 8 bases, with 7 bases sitting between them. Per germline, CDR1 MDHEN and CDR2 SYDVKM. The CDR3 covers 11 residues. CDR3 protein: CASSFGYGYTF. In DNA form, the CDR3 reads TGTGCCAGCAGTTTCGGGTACGGCTACACCTTC.

This clone was recorded at least ten times. V is TRBV5-1 and J is TRBJ1-1, with a weak D call TRBD1 (6 bases). CDR3 length: 15 amino acids. Germline V lookup: CDR1 SGHRS, CDR2 YFSETQ. V was clipped by 4 bases and J by 4 bases, with 17 bases between them. The CDR3 protein is CASSVSGHTLTEAFF. DNA for the CDR3: TGCGCCAGCAGCGTGTCGGGACATACGCTCACTGAAGCTTTCTTT.

Many counts were recorded for this clone. A much larger clone lies a single base off, so this may be a read error. The same CDR3 is also encoded by other DNA sequences in this sample. The J gene is TRBJ1-5, the V gene TRBV20-1; weak D call: TRBD1 (6 bases). V dropped 6 bases and J dropped 4 bases, with 13 bases sitting between them. The CDR3 totals 13 residues. Germline lookup yields CDR1 DFQATT and CDR2 SNEGSKA (reference sequence). Written as DNA, the CDR3 is TGCAGTGCCAGGCCAGGGACAAATCAGCCCCAGCATTTT. It encodes CSARPGTNQPQHF.

Sample share makes this clone medium-sized (0.01 to 0.1%). V is TRBV20-1 and J is TRBJ2-7; 7 positions match TRBD1. J gave up 0 bases and V 6 bases, and 11 bases lay outside the gene matches. Per germline, CDR1 DFQATT and CDR2 SNEGSKA (reference sequence). The CDR3 is 15 amino acids. The chain's CDR3 is CSAPRQGSISYEQYF. The CDR3, as DNA: TGCAGTGCCCCCCGACAGGGATCGATCTCCTACGAGCAGTACTTC.

Ten or more counts support this clone. This chain links TRBV15 with TRBJ2-2; 7 nucleotides line up with TRBD1. Trimming cost V 8 bases and J 11 bases; bases outside gene matches: 17. Per the germline V gene, CDR1 is LNHNV and CDR2 is YYDKDF (reference sequence). This CDR3 has 15 residues. The CDR3 DNA sequence: TGTGCCACCCTAAAGGGACAGACGACTTCCGACGAGCTGTTTTTT. Encoded protein: CATLKGQTTSDELFF.

This clone came up many times. This chain joins TRBV5-1 and TRBJ2-7, with 7 bases lining up with TRBD1. CDR3 size: 14 residues. With V trimmed by 0 bases and J by 1 base, 1 base remained unmatched. The germline V gene encodes CDR1 SGHRS and CDR2 YFSETQ. This chain's CDR3 is CASSLAGQSYEQYF. As DNA, the CDR3 is TGCGCCAGCAGCTTGGCGGGACAGTCCTACGAGCAGTACTTC.

This clone was recorded many times. The chain uses TRBV7-3 and TRBJ2-6; 7 bases line up with TRBD1. Germline CDR1 is SGHTA and CDR2 is FQGTGA. The CDR3 consists of 15 residues. J lost 3 bases, V lost 5 bases, and 4 bases had no gene match. The CDR3 here is CASSDRVGGANVLTF. For the CDR3, the DNA is TGTGCCAGCAGCGACAGGGTTGGTGGGGCCAACGTCCTGACTTTC.

This clone is classed as medium-sized. The gene calls are TRBV4-1 and TRBJ2-7; no clear D gene. Between the trimmed V and J ends, which lost 3 bases and 3 bases, there was a span of 15 bases. This CDR3 is built from 15 residues. From germline, CDR1 is MGHRA and CDR2 YSYEKL. The CDR3 spells CASSQEAGVYYEQYF. As DNA, the CDR3 is TGCGCCAGCAGCCAGGAAGCCGGAGTATACTACGAGCAGTACTTC.

A remark on this clone: The junction departs from germline at one end; a sequencing error may be responsible. The chain links TRBV6-5 to TRBJ2-2, with D possibly TRBD2 on 5 matching bases. The CDR3 is 12 residues long. CDR1 and CDR2 (germline): MNHEY, SVGAGI. The CDR3 spells CASSYETGDLFF. In nucleotides, the CDR3 is TGCGCCAGCAGTTACGAAACCGGGGATCTGTTTTTT.

This clone has ten or more counts. The chain is built from TRBV7-9 and TRBJ2-7; D tentatively fits TRBD1 or TRBD2 (5 bases each). The CDR3 is made up of 15 amino acids. V lost 5 bases and J lost 4, with 18 bases in between. The germline CDR1 and CDR2 sequences are SEHNR and FQNEAQ (reference sequence). The CDR3 sequence is CASSSGDPWGYEQYF. For the CDR3, the DNA is TGTGCCAGCAGCAGTGGGGACCCCTGGGGTTACGAGCAGTACTTC.

This clone is classed as medium-sized. The V call is TRBV4-1, the J call TRBJ2-7; the match to TRBD1 covers 7 bases. The CDR3 is 17 amino acids. Germline V gene lookup returns CDR1 MGHRA and CDR2 YSYEKL. V shed 0 bases, J shed 2 bases, and the junction held 10 bases outside the gene matches. In nucleotides, the CDR3 is TGCGCCAGCAGCCAAGATCCCCCAGGGACAGTAGCCTACGAGCAGTACTTC. Translating it yields CASSQDPPGTVAYEQYF.

The rearrangement joins TRBV4-2 to TRBJ1-2; D gene ambiguous. Germline lookup yields CDR1 LGHNA and CDR2 YNFKEQ. V lost 5 bases and J 2 bases, leaving 6 bases between the germline ends. CDR3 length equals 12 residues. CDR3 protein: CASSARNYGYTF. CDR3 bases: TGTGCCAGCAGCGCAAGAAACTATGGCTACACCTTC.

J is TRBJ1-1 and V is TRBV20-1; no clear D gene. CDR3 length: 13 amino acids. With 6 bases removed from V and 3 bases from J, the gap between germline ends came to 14 bases. The V gene's germline CDR1 is DFQATT and CDR2 SNEGSKA (reference sequence). The CDR3 spells CSAPGNCDTEAFF. The CDR3 DNA reads as TGCAGTGCCCCCGGGAACTGTGACACTGAAGCTTTCTTT.

This clone was observed many times. This rearrangement joins TRBV2 to TRBJ1-6, with 8 nucleotides matching TRBD1. The CDR3 covers 16 residues. Germline CDR1 is SNHLY and CDR2 is FYNNEI. After removal of 5 bases from V and 9 bases from J, the junction contained 12 bases not matched to a gene. CDR3: CASSKNHGQGGSPLHF. CDR3 sequence (DNA): TGTGCCAGCAGTAAAAACCACGGACAGGGAGGTTCACCCCTCCACTTT.

This clone showed up just a few times. The chain combines TRBV6-1 with TRBJ2-1, with D perhaps matching TRBD1 (7 bases). The CDR3 covers 15 residues. V lost 7 bases to trimming and J lost 10 bases, with 23 bases between them. Germline values: CDR1 MNHNS, CDR2 SASEGT. The DNA for the CDR3 is TGTGCCAGCACCGCAAAGGAGGGGGCCGGGGTCGAGCAGTTCTTC. Amino acids: CASTAKEGAGVEQFF.

The J gene is TRBJ2-1, the V gene TRBV11-2, with 11 nucleotides matching TRBD2. Losses at the gene ends were 7 bases for V and 6 bases for J; bases not matched to a gene: 8. From germline, CDR1 is SGHAT and CDR2 FQNNGV. The CDR3 totals 15 residues. In DNA, the CDR3 is TGTGCCAGCATCCCCCGACTAGCGGGATCCAATGAGCAGTTCTTC. It encodes CASIPRLAGSNEQFF.

This clone was picked up a small number of times. The chain is built from TRBV4-2 and TRBJ2-1, with TRBD2 identical over 9 bases. Germline CDR1 is LGHNA and CDR2 is YNFKEQ. The V and J ends lost 1 base and 5 bases, in that order; junction bases with no gene match: 9. There are 17 residues in the CDR3. The CDR3 sequence: CASSQAPGLAIDNEQFF. CDR3 in DNA: TGTGCCAGCAGCCAAGCCCCGGGACTAGCAATCGACAATGAGCAGTTCTTC.

The sample holds many counts of this clone. V gene TRBV11-3 combines with J gene TRBJ2-1; possibly TRBD2 for D (6 bases). Per germline, CDR1 SGHNT and CDR2 YENEEA. V gave up 6 bases and J gave up 0 bases, with 12 bases separating them. This CDR3 spans 15 amino acids. CDR3 amino acids: CASSAGSASYNEQFF. The CDR3 region has the DNA TGTGCCAGCAGTGCGGGGAGCGCCTCCTACAATGAGCAGTTCTTC.

This clone was counted at least ten times. This chain's CDR3 is CASSLKEGESRAETQYF. The CDR3 nucleotides read TGCGCCAGCAGCTTGAAAGAGGGGGAGAGTAGAGCAGAGACCCAGTACTTC. The chain uses TRBV5-1 and TRBJ2-5, with TRBD1 as a possible D gene (6 bases). There are 17 residues in the CDR3. Germline values: CDR1 SGHRS, CDR2 YFSETQ. Trimming removed 1 base from V and 4 bases from J, with 20 bases in between.

Many counts were recorded for this clone. This chain links TRBV20-1 with TRBJ1-2; TRBD1 matches at 10 bases. The germline gives CDR1 DFQATT, CDR2 SNEGSKA (reference sequence). The CDR3 is 15 amino acids. J gave up 6 bases and V 0 bases, and 7 bases lay outside the gene matches. The CDR3 DNA reads TGCAGTGCTAGAGACGGGACAGGGGTCTCGCATGGCTACACCTTC. This gives the protein CSARDGTGVSHGYTF.

By sample share, this clone is medium-sized. V is TRBV28 and J is TRBJ1-5, with D maybe TRBD1 (6 bases). V was shortened by 5 bases and J by 7 bases, with 15 bases between the two germline ends. Germline V lookup: CDR1 MDHEN, CDR2 SYDVKM. This CDR3 is built from 14 residues. CDR3 region: CASSPYGRGQPQHF. The CDR3 DNA sequence: TGTGCCAGCAGTCCCTACGGGAGGGGGCAGCCCCAGCATTTT.

This clone appeared a few times. The chain links TRBV4-1 to TRBJ1-1; D is unresolved. The CDR3 totals 14 residues. Germline V gene sequence: CDR1 MGHRA, CDR2 YSYEKL. V was shortened by 3 bases and J by 0 bases, with 8 bases between the two germline ends. CDR3 in amino acids: CASSHSVVNTEAFF. In nucleotides, the CDR3 is TGCGCCAGCAGCCACTCTGTGGTGAACACTGAAGCTTTCTTT.